This entry lists 28 T cell receptor beta chains sequenced from one sample in a study of T cell responses to AZD1222 COVID-19 vaccine. TCRdb's table, derived via immunoSEQ multiplex PCR, lists solely in-frame clones and lacks some. The table records under 150,000 clones, about 88% of them present only once. The starting material was peripheral blood, obtained 28 days after the second AZD1222 dose. The source of these receptors is an adult who received the AZD1222 COVID-19 vaccine.

The rearrangement joins TRBV18 to TRBJ1-2; tentative D call: TRBD1 (5 bases). The V gene lost 0 bases and the J gene lost 5 bases, with 13 bases spanning the gap. The CDR3 runs 15 residues. CDR1 KGHSH and CDR2 LQKENI come from the germline V gene. The CDR3 spells CASSPPSVGGYGYTF. The CDR3 coding sequence is TGTGCCAGCTCACCACCGAGTGTTGGGGGGTATGGCTACACCTTC.

The chain combines TRBV2 with TRBJ1-5; weak D call: TRBD1 (5 bases). The CDR3 has 13 amino acids. In germline, CDR1 is SNHLY, CDR2 FYNNEI. V gave up 6 bases and J gave up 4 bases, with 10 bases separating them. The CDR3 bases are TGTGCCAGCAGAGACAGCTCTAATCAGCCCCAGCATTTT. Amino acids: CASRDSSNQPQHF.

V gene TRBV6-5 combines with J gene TRBJ1-2; maybe TRBD1 (5 bases). Trimming took off 7 bases at V and 2 bases at J, with 14 bases between the two ends. The CDR3 sequence is 14 residues long. CDR1 is MNHEY, CDR2 SVGAGI, per germline. CDR3 region: CASKASQGNYGYTF. The CDR3 region has the DNA TGTGCCAGCAAAGCATCGCAGGGCAACTATGGCTACACCTTC.

This sequence joins TRBV18 and TRBJ1-6; D is possibly TRBD1 (5 bases). The CDR3 spans 15 residues. Trimming removed 3 bases from V and 7 bases from J, with 13 bases in between. From germline, CDR1 is KGHSH and CDR2 LQKENI. CDR3 nucleotide sequence: TGTGCCAGCTCACCGGGGCAGGGCCAGAATTCACCCCTCCACTTT. Protein: CASSPGQGQNSPLHF.

The CDR3 loop reads CASSPTLDGENTEAFF. In DNA, the CDR3 is TGTGCCAGCAGCCCAACCCTGGACGGGGAGAACACTGAAGCTTTCTTT. The rearrangement uses TRBV3-1 (or the pseudogene TRBV3-2) and TRBJ1-1; no definite D call. Per germline, CDR1 LGHDT and CDR2 YNNKEL (reference sequence). This CDR3 spans 16 amino acids. Trimming took off 4 bases at V and 1 base at J, with 16 bases between the two ends.

This clone was counted once. This chain connects TRBV3-1 (or the pseudogene TRBV3-2) to TRBJ1-2; TRBD1 might be the D (6 bases). This CDR3 is built from 13 residues. Germline V gene data show CDR1 as LGHDT and CDR2 as YNNKEL (reference sequence). Trimming stripped 4 bases from V and 2 bases from J, with 8 bases between. In DNA, the CDR3 is TGTGCCAGCAGCCTCGGACAGAACTATGGCTACACCTTC. It yields the protein CASSLGQNYGYTF.

The chain is built from TRBV7-2 and TRBJ2-6, with 7 bases lining up with TRBD2. Germline V gene sequence: CDR1 SGHTA, CDR2 FQGNSA. The CDR3 is made up of 16 amino acids. J gave up 4 bases and V 4 bases, and 7 bases lay outside the gene matches. The CDR3 region is CASSWGGSLGANVLTF. DNA of the CDR3: TGTGCCAGCAGCTGGGGGGGATCCCTCGGGGCCAACGTCCTGACTTTC.

The chain links TRBV2 to TRBJ2-5; tentatively, D is TRBD1 or TRBD2 (5 bases each). Looked up from germline, CDR1 is SNHLY and CDR2 is FYNNEI. Trimming took off 8 bases at V and 0 bases at J, with 10 bases between the two ends. CDR3 length: 13 amino acids. The CDR3 nucleotides read TGTGCCAGCCTAAGGGACGACCAAGAGACCCAGTACTTC. It codes for CASLRDDQETQYF.

This clone turned up a few times. CDR3 protein: CASSSLTSQAYEQYF. The CDR3 coding sequence is TGTGCCAGCAGCTCCCTGACTAGCCAAGCCTACGAGCAGTACTTC. The chain links TRBV5-4 to TRBJ2-7; TRBD2 aligns across 7 bases. The V gene end was trimmed by 3 bases and the J gene end by 2 bases; junction bases not matched to a gene: 8. This CDR3 is 15 amino acids long. Per the germline V gene, CDR1 is SGHNT and CDR2 is YYREEE (reference sequence).

V usage is TRBV9 and J usage is TRBJ2-7; TRBD2 aligns across 9 bases. V shed 0 bases, J shed 7 bases, and the junction held 11 bases outside the gene matches. There are 16 residues in the CDR3. Germline V CDR1 and CDR2: SGDLS, YYNGEE. The CDR3 is CASSVEPGASGAEQYF. DNA for the CDR3: TGTGCCAGCAGCGTAGAGCCGGGGGCTAGCGGGGCTGAGCAGTACTTC.

The chain uses TRBV29-1 and TRBJ2-3; D is tentatively TRBD1 or TRBD2 (5 bases each). Germline V gene sequence: CDR1 SQVTM, CDR2 ANQGSEA. CDR3 size: 14 residues. V dropped 1 base and J dropped 6 bases, with 14 bases sitting between them. The CDR3 loop is CSVEGGAGKDTQYF. CDR3 bases: TGCAGCGTTGAAGGGGGCGCGGGTAAGGATACGCAGTATTTT.

The chain uses TRBV7-9 and TRBJ2-7; D possibly corresponds to TRBD2 (5 bases). The CDR3 spans 13 residues. V lost 2 bases and J lost 5, with 10 bases in between. The germline gives CDR1 SEHNR, CDR2 FQNEAQ (reference sequence). The CDR3 protein is CASSLLAGDEQYF. In DNA form, the CDR3 reads TGTGCCAGCAGCTTACTCGCCGGGGACGAGCAGTACTTC.

J is TRBJ1-2 and V is TRBV6-5; 7 bases map to TRBD1. This CDR3 is built from 12 residues. V shed 8 bases and J 4 bases; nucleotides not matched to a gene: 4. The germline gives CDR1 MNHEY, CDR2 SVGAGI. CDR3 residues: CASGTAIYGYTF. DNA for the CDR3: TGTGCCAGCGGGACAGCGATCTATGGCTACACCTTC.

The rearrangement links TRBV6-5 to TRBJ1-5, with TRBD1 identical over 9 bases. The ends lost 6 bases at V and 4 bases at J; junction bases unmatched: 7. Germline assignment: CDR1 MNHEY and CDR2 SVGAGI. The CDR3 length is 15 residues. CDR3 DNA: TGTGCCAGCAGCCCATCCGGACAGGGGAATCAGCCCCAGCATTTT. Amino acid sequence: CASSPSGQGNQPQHF.

The chain is built from TRBV18 and TRBJ1-1; D call uncertain. Per germline, CDR1 KGHSH and CDR2 LQKENI. V lost 3 bases, J lost 5 bases, and 19 bases lay in between. This CDR3 comprises 16 residues. Here the CDR3 reads CASSPPSVSRGTEAFF. CDR3 coding DNA: TGTGCCAGCTCACCCCCGTCAGTATCTCGAGGGACTGAAGCTTTCTTT.

There are a few counts of this clone. V usage is TRBV5-1 and J usage is TRBJ2-1; no reliable D call. This CDR3 is built from 13 residues. Germline V gene lookup returns CDR1 SGHRS and CDR2 YFSETQ. V was cut by 6 bases and J by 8 bases, with 15 bases left in between. Written as DNA, the CDR3 is TGCGCCAGCACCCTAAACTTTGGAGATGAGCAGTTCTTC. This sequence encodes CASTLNFGDEQFF.

This chain uses TRBV29-1 with TRBJ1-4; no clear D. The CDR3 runs 11 residues. In germline, CDR1 is SQVTM, CDR2 ANQGSEA. V shed 4 bases and J shed 7 bases, with 7 bases lying between them. The DNA of the CDR3 is TGCAGCGTTGCGAAGAGTGAAAAACTGTTTTTT. It is translated as CSVAKSEKLFF. Using reference TRBV29-1 and TRBJ1-4 for the parts outside the CDR3, the full variable domain is SAVISQKPSRDICQRGTSLTIQCQVDSQVTMMFWYRQQPGQSLTLIATANQGSEATYESGFVIDKFPISRPNLTFSTLTVSNMSPEDSSIYLCSVAKSEKLFFGSGTQLSVL.

The chain combines TRBV19 with TRBJ1-1; D ambiguous. Germline-derived CDR1 and CDR2 are LNHDA and SQIVND (reference sequence). The CDR3 is made up of 14 amino acids. V was shortened by 5 bases and J by 10 bases, with 20 bases between the two germline ends. The CDR3 DNA is TGTGCCAGTAGTCTTATCGACGGAGGAGATCGAGCTTTCTTT. This gives the protein CASSLIDGGDRAFF.

The rearrangement uses TRBV4-1 and TRBJ2-5; D is tentatively TRBD1 or TRBD2 (5 bases each). Germline V lookup: CDR1 MGHRA, CDR2 YSYEKL. The CDR3 loop spans 15 amino acids. With 3 bases removed from V and 2 bases from J, the gap between germline ends came to 13 bases. The CDR3: CASSHPGTVQETQYF. The CDR3 DNA follows: TGCGCCAGCAGCCACCCAGGGACGGTACAAGAGACCCAGTACTTC.

This clone was seen only a few times. The chain joins TRBV5-1 to TRBJ1-1; no definite D call. The V end was cut by 4 bases, the J end by 1 base, with 8 bases between. The V gene's germline CDR1 is SGHRS and CDR2 YFSETQ. The CDR3 totals 13 residues. The CDR3 sequence is CASSRPGNTEAFF. The CDR3 DNA is TGCGCCAGCAGCCGCCCAGGGAACACTGAAGCTTTCTTT.

This chain joins TRBV7-2 and TRBJ1-5; D is ambiguous. Germline V CDR1 and CDR2: SGHTA, FQGNSA. The CDR3 covers 14 residues. Trimming shortened V by 0 bases and J by 3 bases, and 6 bases separated the two germline ends. The CDR3 spells CASSLAQINQPQHF. As DNA, the CDR3 is TGTGCCAGCAGCTTAGCACAGATCAATCAGCCCCAGCATTTT.

CDR3 sequence (DNA): TGTGCCACTTCCAGGACAGGGGCCACCGGAGAGCCCCAGCATTTT. Translating it yields CATSRTGATGEPQHF. The rearrangement joins TRBV2 to TRBJ1-5; 9 nucleotides agree with TRBD1. After removal of 10 bases from V and 8 bases from J, the junction contained 15 bases not matched to a gene. There are 15 residues in the CDR3. Germline loops: CDR1 SNHLY, CDR2 FYNNEI.

The V call is TRBV2, the J call TRBJ2-3, with D possibly being TRBD2 (6 bases). The CDR3 runs 13 residues. V was trimmed by 5 bases and J by 3 bases, leaving 9 bases between them. The germline V gene encodes CDR1 SNHLY and CDR2 FYNNEI. CDR3 in DNA: TGTGCCAGCAGTTCCCGGGGGACAGATACGCAGTATTTT. It specifies CASSSRGTDTQYF.

The rearrangement links TRBV5-5 to TRBJ1-3; D ambiguous. The CDR3 runs to 14 residues. Germline CDR1 reads SGHKS; CDR2 reads YYEKEE (reference sequence). V lost 3 bases, J lost 4 bases, and 11 bases lay in between. CDR3 in DNA: TGTGCCAGCAGCTCCGGAATAAGCGGAAACACCATATATTTT. Encoded protein: CASSSGISGNTIYF.

The chain is built from TRBV27 and TRBJ1-1; D uncertain. The length of the CDR3 is 13 residues. Germline loops: CDR1 MNHEY, CDR2 SMNVEV (reference sequence). Trimming stripped 6 bases from V and 1 base from J, with 9 bases between. The CDR3 nucleotides read TGTGCCAGCAGCCTGACGAGGAACACTGAAGCTTTCTTT. Amino acids: CASSLTRNTEAFF.

V usage is TRBV3-1 (or the pseudogene TRBV3-2) and J usage is TRBJ1-6; D is uncertain. Germline-derived CDR1 and CDR2 are LGHDT and YNNKEL (reference sequence). The CDR3 contains 16 residues. Trimming pared 4 bases from V and 7 bases from J, leaving 17 bases between. The CDR3 sequence: CASSPFPEGGNSPLHF. CDR3 coding DNA: TGTGCCAGCAGCCCCTTCCCCGAGGGAGGGAATTCACCCCTCCACTTT.

The chain couples TRBV9 to TRBJ2-3, with 7 bases fitting TRBD1. The CDR3 is 13 residues long. CDR1 and CDR2 (germline): SGDLS, YYNGEE. With V trimmed by 2 bases and J by 6 bases, 3 bases remained unmatched. As DNA, the CDR3 is TGTGCCAGCAGCGTCACAGGGGTTGATACGCAGTATTTT. Residues: CASSVTGVDTQYF.

This rearrangement joins TRBV4-2 to TRBJ1-2; possible D gene TRBD1, 5 bases. CDR3 size: 15 residues. The germline V gene has CDR1 LGHNA and CDR2 YNFKEQ. The ends were cut back, 3 bases at V and 6 bases at J, with 17 bases in the middle. The CDR3 bases are TGTGCCAGCAGCCAGAACCGGGGGGTAGCGGATGGCTACACCTTC. It translates to CASSQNRGVADGYTF.